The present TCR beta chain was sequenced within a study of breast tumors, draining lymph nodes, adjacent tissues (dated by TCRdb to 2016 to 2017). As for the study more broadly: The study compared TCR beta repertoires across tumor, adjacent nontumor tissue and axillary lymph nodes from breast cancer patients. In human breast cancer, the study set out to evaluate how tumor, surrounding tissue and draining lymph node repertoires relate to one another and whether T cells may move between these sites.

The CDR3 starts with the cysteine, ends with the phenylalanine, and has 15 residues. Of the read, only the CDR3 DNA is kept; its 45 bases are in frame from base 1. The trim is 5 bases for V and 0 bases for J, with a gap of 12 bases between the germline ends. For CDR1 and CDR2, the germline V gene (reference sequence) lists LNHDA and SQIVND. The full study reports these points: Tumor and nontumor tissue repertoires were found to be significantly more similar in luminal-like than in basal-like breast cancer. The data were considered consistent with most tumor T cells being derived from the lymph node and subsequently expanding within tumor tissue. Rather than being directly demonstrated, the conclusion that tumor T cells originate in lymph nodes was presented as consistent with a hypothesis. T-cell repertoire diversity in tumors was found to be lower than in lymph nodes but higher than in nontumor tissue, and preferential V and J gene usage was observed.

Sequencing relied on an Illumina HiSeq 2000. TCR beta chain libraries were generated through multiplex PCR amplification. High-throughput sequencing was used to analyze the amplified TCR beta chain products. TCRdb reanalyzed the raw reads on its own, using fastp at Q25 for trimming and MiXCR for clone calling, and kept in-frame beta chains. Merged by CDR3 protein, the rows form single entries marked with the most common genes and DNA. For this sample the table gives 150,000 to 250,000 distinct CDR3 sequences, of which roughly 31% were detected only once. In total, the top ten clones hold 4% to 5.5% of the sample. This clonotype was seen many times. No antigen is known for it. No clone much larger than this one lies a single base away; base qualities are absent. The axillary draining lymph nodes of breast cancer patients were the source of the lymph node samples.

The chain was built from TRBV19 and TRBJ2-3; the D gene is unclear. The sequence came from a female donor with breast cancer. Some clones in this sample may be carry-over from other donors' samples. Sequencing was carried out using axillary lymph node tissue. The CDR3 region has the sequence CASSPEQRSTDTQYF. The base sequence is TGTGCCAGTAGTCCGGAGCAACGGAGCACAGATACGCAGTATTTT.